The clone carrying this T cell receptor beta chain has just a few counts. Germline V gene lookup returns CDR1 SGHNT and CDR2 YYREEE (reference sequence). With 0 bases clipped from V and 4 bases from J, the junction kept 7 bases outside the gene matches. This CDR3 has 15 amino acids. The sample belongs to a study of blood T cell repertoires in COVID-19. Data came from immunoSEQ multiplex PCR; TCRdb stores just in-frame clones and leaves some out. The sample lists about 220,000 clones, almost 90% occurring once. This TCR was recovered from a woman aged 45-59 years with acute COVID-19. This rearrangement joins TRBV5-4 to TRBJ2-7; 7 bases map to TRBD2. Input material: PBMCs or T cells enriched from blood (not recorded which). CDR3 in amino acids: CASSLAPLAVYEQYF. The CDR3 coding sequence is TGTGCCAGCAGCTTGGCCCCCCTAGCGGTATACGAGCAGTACTTC.